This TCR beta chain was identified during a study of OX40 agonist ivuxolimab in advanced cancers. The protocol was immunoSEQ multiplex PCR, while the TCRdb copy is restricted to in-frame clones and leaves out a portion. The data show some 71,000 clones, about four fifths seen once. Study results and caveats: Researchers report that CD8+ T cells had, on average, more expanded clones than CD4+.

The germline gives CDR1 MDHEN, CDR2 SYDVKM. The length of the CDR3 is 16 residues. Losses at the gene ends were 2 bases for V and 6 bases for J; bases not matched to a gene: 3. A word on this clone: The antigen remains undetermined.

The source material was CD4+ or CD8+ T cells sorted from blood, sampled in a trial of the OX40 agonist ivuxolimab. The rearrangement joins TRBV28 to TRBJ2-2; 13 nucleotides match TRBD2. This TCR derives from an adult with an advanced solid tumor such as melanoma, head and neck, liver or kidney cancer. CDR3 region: CASSLPLAGGAGELFF. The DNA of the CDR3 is TGTGCCAGCAGTTTACCACTAGCGGGAGGGGCCGGGGAGCTGTTTTTT. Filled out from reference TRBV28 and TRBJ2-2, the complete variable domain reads DVKVTQSSRYLVKRTGEKVFLECVQDMDHENMFWYRQDPGLGLRLIYFSYDVKMKEKGDIPEGYSVSREKKERFSLILESASTNQTSMYLCASSLPLAGGAGELFFGEGSRLTVL.